Listed below are T cell receptor beta chains from one sample, sequenced in a study of control samples from healthy donors and cancer patients. Only in-frame clones appear in the TCRdb table, and some are missing; sequencing was by immunoSEQ multiplex PCR. The sample has 100,000 to 150,000 clones; 80% to 95% are singletons. Specimen: PBMCs. The receptors come from a man at least 80 years old with head and neck cancer. Both conserved end residues are part of each CDR3. A D gene is named only where the DNA matches it firmly. Clone size appears in some rows only: once, few, many, or a class for an expanded clone.

cdr3_aa cdr3_nt d_call j_call clone_size v_call
CASNEGGRANYGYTF TGTGCCAGCAATGAGGGGGGTCGTGCTAACTATGGCTACACCTTC NA TRBJ1-2 NA TRBV5-4
CASSQFLVDRRSDTQYF TGTGCCAGCAGCCAATTTTTAGTGGACAGGCGCTCAGATACGCAGTATTTT TRBD1 TRBJ2-3 NA TRBV3-1/TRBV3-2
CASSLDLGNIQYF TGTGCCAGCAGCTTGGATCTGGGAAACATTCAGTACTTC NA TRBJ2-4 NA TRBV5-5
CASSSVSSYNEQFF TGTGCCAGTAGTAGCGTCTCATCCTACAATGAGCAGTTCTTC NA TRBJ2-1 NA TRBV19
CASSFRARSGVNQPQHF TGTGCCAGCAGCTTCAGGGCTAGGTCGGGTGTCAATCAGCCCCAGCATTTT NA TRBJ1-5 NA TRBV7-2
CASSSPGQGNNSPLHF TGCGCCAGCTCGTCACCGGGACAGGGAAACAATTCACCCCTCCACTTT TRBD1 TRBJ1-6 NA TRBV4-1
CARALQETQYF TGTGCCAGGGCTCTTCAAGAGACCCAGTACTTC NA TRBJ2-5 medium-sized TRBV6-6
CASSITGAGYTEAFF TGTGCCAGTAGTATAACGGGGGCTGGGTACACTGAAGCTTTCTTT NA TRBJ1-1 NA TRBV19
CAIRGGTYNEQFF TGTGCCATCAGAGGAGGAACCTACAATGAGCAGTTCTTC NA TRBJ2-1 few TRBV10-3
CASSLLGLAGGSSYEQYF TGTGCCAGCAGTTTATTGGGTCTAGCGGGAGGTAGCTCCTACGAGCAGTACTTC TRBD2 TRBJ2-7 few TRBV28
CSAPWGYEQYF TGCAGTGCGCCCTGGGGCTACGAGCAGTACTTC NA TRBJ2-7 NA TRBV20-1
CASSSRTSGGPSINEQFF TGCGCCAGCAGCTCAAGGACTAGCGGGGGCCCATCAATCAATGAGCAGTTCTTC TRBD2 TRBJ2-1 NA TRBV5-1
CATGLAGYEQYF TGTGCCACTGGACTAGCGGGTTACGAGCAGTACTTC TRBD2 TRBJ2-7 NA TRBV6-5
CASSYSTQGAAFF TGTGCCAGCAGTTACTCTACACAGGGAGCAGCTTTCTTT NA TRBJ1-1 NA TRBV6-2/TRBV6-3
CASSQGGSTGELFF TGCGCCAGCAGCCAAGGCGGGTCCACCGGGGAGCTGTTTTTT NA TRBJ2-2 once TRBV4-3
CAWRTSRSPLHF TGTGCCTGGAGAACGAGCCGTTCACCCCTCCACTTT NA TRBJ1-6 NA TRBV30
CAWRSLGSYNEQFF TGTGCCTGGAGATCGCTTGGGTCCTACAATGAGCAGTTCTTC NA TRBJ2-1 once TRBV30
CASRKGLNTEAFF TGTGCCAGTCGAAAGGGACTAAACACTGAAGCTTTCTTT NA TRBJ1-1 NA TRBV30
CSVDLGWGYGYTF TGCAGCGTTGATCTTGGGTGGGGCTATGGCTACACCTTC NA TRBJ1-2 NA TRBV29-1
CASSLRAVPSTDTQYF TGCGCCAGCAGCTTACGAGCGGTCCCTAGCACAGATACGCAGTATTTT NA TRBJ2-3 few TRBV5-1
CATYRPFGNEQFF TGTGCCACCTACAGGCCTTTTGGAAATGAGCAGTTCTTC NA TRBJ2-1 NA TRBV6-5
CASRGTGLGSGANVLTF TGTGCCAGTAGGGGGACAGGTCTGGGCTCTGGGGCCAACGTCCTGACTTTC TRBD1 TRBJ2-6 NA TRBV19
CSVEEGTGNTIYF TGCAGCGTTGAGGAGGGTACCGGAAACACCATATATTTT NA TRBJ1-3 NA TRBV29-1
CASRPSGLAGGNEQFF TGTGCCAGCAGACCCTCCGGACTAGCGGGCGGCAATGAGCAGTTCTTC TRBD2 TRBJ2-1 NA TRBV27
CASSLEAVQGYEQYF TGCGCCAGCAGCTTGGAAGCGGTACAGGGCTACGAGCAGTACTTC NA TRBJ2-7 NA TRBV5-1
CASATNTEAFF TGTGCCAGCGCAACGAACACTGAAGCTTTCTTT NA TRBJ1-1 NA TRBV18
CASSSDGGGGYTF TGCGCCAGCAGCTCGGACGGAGGTGGTGGCTACACCTTC NA TRBJ1-2 NA TRBV5-1
CASSRDRPYEQYF TGTGCCAGCAGTCGGGACAGGCCCTACGAGCAGTACTTC TRBD1 TRBJ2-7 once TRBV12-3/TRBV12-4
CASSTVLSGNSPLHF TGTGCCAGCAGTACGGTTCTTTCGGGAAATTCACCCCTCCACTTT NA TRBJ1-6 NA TRBV2
CASSPAKASGNEADTQYF TGCGCCAGCAGCCCGGCCAAAGCTAGCGGCAACGAGGCAGATACGCAGTATTTT TRBD2 TRBJ2-3 NA TRBV5-1
CASSLAVGVTDTQYF TGTGCCAGCAGCCTTGCTGTAGGGGTCACAGATACGCAGTATTTT NA TRBJ2-3 NA TRBV6-5